This TCR beta chain stems from a study of blood T cell repertoires in COVID-19. The method was immunoSEQ multiplex PCR; TCRdb's version includes in-frame clones alone and lacks a portion of them. The sample lists about 70,000 clones; roughly 85% were seen once. The receptor was isolated from a woman aged 60-75 years with acute or convalescent COVID-19. Specimen: peripheral blood.

Here the CDR3 reads CAWSGTRAGANVLTF. As DNA, the CDR3 is TGTGCCTGGAGTGGTACCAGGGCTGGGGCCAACGTCCTGACTTTC. The chain couples TRBV30 to TRBJ2-6, with a weak D call TRBD1 (5 bases). CDR1 is GTSNPN and CDR2 is SVGIG in the germline V gene (reference sequence). Trimming pared 1 base from V and 2 bases from J, leaving 9 bases between. The length of the CDR3 is 15 residues.